The 13 T cell receptor beta chains in this list originate from one sample, sequenced in a study of a mutant IDH1 vaccine in newly diagnosed glioma. TCRdb keeps only in-frame clones here, not all; method: immunoSEQ multiplex PCR. The profile shows about 32,000 clones, around 84% of them singletons. Stated time point: week 35, safety follow-up. A single vaccine dose contained 300 ug of mutant IDH1 20-mer peptide, and topical imiquimod was used with it. These receptors are not linked to any known antigen. The sample consisted of PBMCs, taken from a glioma patient whose treatment included an IDH1 peptide vaccine. The receptors here all came from a man aged 30 to 39 with glioma.

This sequence joins TRBV6-5 and TRBJ1-2; tentatively, D is TRBD1 (5 bases). Between the trimmed V and J ends, which lost 2 bases and 4 bases, there was a span of 14 bases. Germline V gene data show CDR1 as MNHEY and CDR2 as SVGAGI. The CDR3 loop spans 15 amino acids. The CDR3 nucleotides read TGTGCCAGCAGTTACGGCGCAGGGACGGGCTATGGCTACACCTTC. It is translated as CASSYGAGTGYGYTF.

The chain has TRBV2 and TRBJ1-1; 7 bases are a match to TRBD1. The ends lost 6 bases at V and 0 bases at J; junction bases unmatched: 7. The CDR3 length is 15 residues. Germline V lookup: CDR1 SNHLY, CDR2 FYNNEI. CDR3 protein: CASSEPTGMNTEAFF. Here the CDR3 DNA reads TGTGCCAGCAGCGAACCGACAGGGATGAACACTGAAGCTTTCTTT.

The rearrangement links TRBV14 to TRBJ2-6; D is unresolved. Germline lookup yields CDR1 SGHDN and CDR2 FVKESK. This CDR3 contains 14 residues. Deletions cut 3 bases from V and 4 bases from J, with 7 bases between. DNA for the CDR3: TGTGCCAGCAGCCACCTCGCAGGGGCCAACGTCCTGACTTTC. Protein: CASSHLAGANVLTF.

The chain joins TRBV2 to TRBJ2-7, with TRBD1 matching over 8 bases. V shed 6 bases and J 5 bases; nucleotides not matched to a gene: 3. CDR3 size: 12 residues. Germline V gene lookup returns CDR1 SNHLY and CDR2 FYNNEI. CDR3 residues: CASRDRADEQYF. The CDR3, as DNA: TGTGCCAGCAGGGACAGGGCGGACGAGCAGTACTTC.

The chain uses TRBV7-2 and TRBJ1-1; D remains ambiguous. CDR3 length equals 15 residues. CDR1 and CDR2 (germline): SGHTA, FQGNSA. The V and J ends lost 2 bases and 1 base respectively, with 11 bases between them. The CDR3 protein is CASSLSVGENTEAFF. The CDR3 DNA follows: TGTGCCAGCAGCTTAAGTGTGGGAGAGAACACTGAAGCTTTCTTT.

The chain employs TRBV4-2 and TRBJ2-1, with TRBD2 identical over 8 bases. The CDR3 runs to 17 residues. Trimming cost V 0 bases and J 0 bases; bases outside gene matches: 4. CDR1 is LGHNA, CDR2 YNFKEQ, per germline. CDR3 protein: CASSQDPSGSSYNEQFF. DNA of the CDR3: TGTGCCAGCAGCCAAGACCCGAGCGGGAGCTCCTACAATGAGCAGTTCTTC.

The gene calls are TRBV7-2 and TRBJ2-5; maybe TRBD1 (6 bases). The CDR3 covers 13 residues. The germline V gene has CDR1 SGHTA and CDR2 FQGNSA. Deletions cut 5 bases from V and 11 bases from J, with 18 bases between. CDR3 region: CASSPGTQVLQYF. The CDR3 DNA reads as TGTGCCAGCAGCCCCGGGACACAAGTGTTGCAGTACTTC.

The V and J genes are TRBV2 and TRBJ2-7, with D uncertain. Germline CDR1 reads SNHLY; CDR2 reads FYNNEI. Trimming stripped 7 bases from V and 1 base from J, with 14 bases between. The CDR3 loop spans 14 amino acids. Here the CDR3 reads CASKSEHTSYEQYF. In DNA, the CDR3 is TGTGCCAGCAAGAGCGAACACACTTCCTACGAGCAGTACTTC.

This clone was picked up one time. This chain connects TRBV6-1 to TRBJ1-1, with TRBD1 identical over 7 bases. This CDR3 spans 14 amino acids. After removal of 5 bases from V and 5 bases from J, the junction contained 8 bases not matched to a gene. Germline CDR1 MNHNS, CDR2 SASEGT. The DNA of the CDR3 is TGTGCCAGCAGTCTAAGAGGGACAGAGACTGAAGCTTTCTTT. This sequence encodes CASSLRGTETEAFF.

The chain uses TRBV5-1 and TRBJ1-3; 7 bases match TRBD1. The V gene's germline CDR1 is SGHRS and CDR2 YFSETQ. With 4 bases clipped from V and 0 bases from J, the junction kept 1 base outside the gene matches. The CDR3 runs 14 residues. The DNA for the CDR3 is TGCGCCAGCAGCGGGACAGCCTCTGGAAACACCATATATTTT. Translated, it gives CASSGTASGNTIYF.

The chain carries TRBV5-1 and TRBJ1-2; 8 positions match TRBD1. The germline V gene has CDR1 SGHRS and CDR2 YFSETQ. J was trimmed by 4 bases and V by 2 bases; bases with no gene match: 4. This CDR3 is built from 14 residues. The CDR3 loop is CASSFNRGGYGYTF. CDR3 DNA: TGCGCCAGCAGCTTTAACAGGGGGGGCTATGGCTACACCTTC. The full variable domain, completed using reference TRBV5-1 and TRBJ1-2, is KAGVTQTPRYLIKTRGQQVTLSCSPISGHRSVSWYQQTPGQGLQFLFEYFSETQRNKGNFPGRFSGRQFSNSRSEMNVSTLELGDSALYLCASSFNRGGYGYTFGSGTRLTVV.

The chain carries TRBV5-6 and TRBJ1-6, with TRBD1 as a possible D gene (5 bases). The germline V and J ends were trimmed by 3 bases and 8 bases, with 12 bases remaining between them. Per germline, CDR1 SGHDT and CDR2 YYEEEE. The CDR3 sequence is 14 residues long. CDR3 region: CASSSDSTYSPLHF. CDR3 nucleotides: TGTGCCAGCAGCTCAGACAGTACCTATTCACCCCTCCACTTT.

V is TRBV25-1 and J is TRBJ1-2; D uncertain. The germline V gene encodes CDR1 MGHDK and CDR2 SYGVNS. The CDR3 length is 13 residues. Trimming left V 2 bases short and J 8 bases short, with 12 bases between. CDR3 amino acids: CASSELPLVGYTF. The CDR3 DNA reads as TGTGCCAGCAGTGAACTTCCCCTAGTAGGCTACACCTTC.